This T cell receptor beta chain was recovered during a study of blood T cell repertoires in COVID-19 (dated by TCRdb to the early 2020s). Background on the whole study: Samples from collaborators originated in the United States, Italy and Spain and spanned both the acute and convalescent phases of COVID-19. The prospective study material was composed of cDNA or gDNA derived from T cells, B-cell-depleted T cells, or PBMCs. Deeply sampled blood TCRbeta repertoires from subjects exposed to, actively infected with, or recovered from COVID-19 were included in the dataset. The repertoires were made available in a free public database intended to serve as a resource for research on the immune response to SARS-CoV-2. Samples came from the ongoing ImmuneRACE study (first 160 participants) plus 1,254 subjects from 6 global collaborators. Nearly every sample came with metadata listing a de-identified subject ID, COVID-19 status, age in years and sex. Where HLA class I and class II types were available, the types were taken from metadata supplied by the sample provider, not from assay-based typing. Summary of the overall study and its limitations: Clinical and demographic metadata were provided uncurated, with the amount varying by source and participant.

In the case of this clone: Its specific antigen is unknown. Base qualities are not recorded, but no much larger clone differs from it by a single base.

Spanning cysteine to phenylalanine, the CDR3 consists of 13 amino acids. The only DNA kept is the CDR3, 39 bases in frame from the first base. Sequences DFQATT (CDR1) and SNEGSKA (CDR2) are obtained from the germline V gene (reference sequence). V drops 3 bases and J drops 2 bases, leaving 7 bases in between. TCRbeta CDR3 regions were amplified from genomic DNA using the immunoSEQ Assay, a bias-controlled multiplex PCR. As for the original processing: Nucleated cell counts per sample were estimated from amplification of reference gene primers within the assay. To quantify the absolute abundance of each unique TCRbeta CDR3 rearrangement, sequence reads were collapsed and filtered. Productive Simpson clonality was computed per sample as the square root of Simpson's diversity index over productive rearrangements. TCRdb took over this immuneACCESS table, retaining in-frame rearrangements with V and J assigned. Such tables are incomplete; in checked studies, under half of the missing clones stem from an unresolved V gene, and the remainder is unexplained. V and J calls and clone size are copied from that table; D and trimming were computed from the DNA. For this sample the table gives over 70,000 clones, of which around 77% were detected only once. The ten largest clones take up approximately 15% of the sample.

The collaborating institutions used their own protocols to collect whole blood in K2EDTA tubes. For TCRbeta analysis, collaborators shipped samples as frozen whole blood, isolated PBMCs, or DNA extracted from either of those sample types. The receptor comes from a man between 65 and 85 years old with active or convalescent COVID-19. The sample comprised peripheral blood. The V and J genes are TRBV20-1 and TRBJ2-2; the D gene cannot be resolved reliably. The DNA is TGCAGTGCTAGTCTCCCCAACACCGGGGAGCTGTTTTTT. Translated, this gives CSASLPNTGELFF.